The 15 T cell receptor beta chains listed next were all sequenced from one sample in a study of cytomegalovirus exposure and HLA in healthy donors. With 60 Vbeta and 13 Jbeta primers, the PCR was carried out. The protocol was immunoSEQ multiplex PCR, while the TCRdb copy is restricted to in-frame clones and leaves out a portion. This table has over 200,000 clones, over 65% appearing once. Sequenced material: PBMCs. The receptors stem from a human donor in good health.

The chain combines TRBV4-1 with TRBJ1-5, with a weak D call TRBD1 (6 bases). Trimming cost V 4 bases and J 2 bases, with 12 bases left between them. This CDR3 is 15 amino acids long. In germline, CDR1 is MGHRA, CDR2 YSYEKL. The chain's CDR3 is CASSPWTVGNQPQHF. The DNA for the CDR3 is TGCGCCAGCAGCCCGTGGACAGTAGGCAATCAGCCCCAGCATTTT.

This sequence joins TRBV2 and TRBJ2-5; 8 bases align to TRBD1. Germline CDR1 reads SNHLY; CDR2 reads FYNNEI. This CDR3 is built from 14 residues. The V and J ends lost 6 bases and 5 bases, in that order; junction bases with no gene match: 8. In nucleotides, the CDR3 is TGTGCCAGCAGATCACAGGGGGTAGTTGAGACCCAGTACTTC. It encodes CASRSQGVVETQYF.

V gene TRBV5-1 combines with J gene TRBJ1-2; TRBD1 matches 7 bases. Unmatched junction bases numbered 0, after V lost 4 bases and J lost 0 bases. Germline V gene lookup returns CDR1 SGHRS and CDR2 YFSETQ. CDR3 length: 13 residues. The CDR3 nucleotides are TGCGCCAGCAGCGGACAGGCTAACTATGGCTACACCTTC. Protein: CASSGQANYGYTF.

This clone was seen a single time. The chain couples TRBV28 to TRBJ2-7, with D possibly TRBD1 on 6 matching bases. Trimming pared 6 bases from V and 0 bases from J, leaving 9 bases between. CDR1 MDHEN and CDR2 SYDVKM come from the germline V gene. The CDR3 has 13 residues. The CDR3 DNA sequence: TGTGCCAGCAGGCTGACAGGCTCCTACGAGCAGTACTTC. Encoded protein: CASRLTGSYEQYF.

J is TRBJ1-2 and V is TRBV28; TRBD1 might be the D (5 bases). Per germline, CDR1 MDHEN and CDR2 SYDVKM. The CDR3 length is 12 residues. Trimming left V 11 bases short and J 1 base short, with 11 bases between. This CDR3 reads CALSRDNYGYTF. The CDR3 bases are TGTGCCCTGTCCAGGGATAACTATGGCTACACCTTC.

The CDR3 region is CASREQETAHLDGYTF. The CDR3 DNA sequence: TGTGCCAGCAGGGAACAAGAGACTGCGCACCTAGATGGCTACACCTTC. This rearrangement joins TRBV28 to TRBJ1-2; the D is unclear. The CDR3 has 16 amino acids. Trimming removed 6 bases at V and 6 bases at J, with 23 bases between. From germline, CDR1 is MDHEN and CDR2 SYDVKM.

This clone has only one observation. J is TRBJ1-1 and V is TRBV7-9; D not certain. Germline V gene data show CDR1 as SEHNR and CDR2 as FQNEAQ (reference sequence). Trimming cost V 5 bases and J 0 bases, with 10 bases left between them. The CDR3 runs to 14 residues. In DNA form, the CDR3 reads TGTGCCAGCAGCCGGTTTGAGCTGAACACTGAAGCTTTCTTT. Its protein is CASSRFELNTEAFF.

The J gene is TRBJ2-5, the V gene TRBV6-6, with 8 positions matching TRBD2. The trim removed 2 bases at V and 1 base at J, leaving 3 bases unmatched. CDR3 size: 15 residues. Germline V gene lookup returns CDR1 MNHNY and CDR2 SVGAGI (reference sequence). CDR3 sequence (DNA): TGTGCCAGCAGTTACCCCCTAGCGGGCCAAGAGACCCAGTACTTC. Translating it yields CASSYPLAGQETQYF.

V and J are TRBV27 and TRBJ1-1, with TRBD1 matching over 9 bases. CDR3 length: 16 amino acids. With 3 bases clipped from V and 1 base from J, the junction kept 6 bases outside the gene matches. CDR1 MNHEY and CDR2 SMNVEV come from the germline V gene (reference sequence). CDR3 region: CASSLYLTGGNTEAFF. In DNA, the CDR3 is TGTGCCAGCAGTTTGTACTTGACAGGGGGGAACACTGAAGCTTTCTTT.

This chain links TRBV7-3 with TRBJ1-2, with 7 nucleotides matching TRBD1. Germline V gives CDR1 SGHTA, CDR2 FQGTGA. CDR3 length: 15 residues. V lost 4 bases, J lost 0 bases, and 5 bases stayed unmatched. The CDR3 region is CASSWDSYSNYGYTF. CDR3 bases: TGTGCCAGCAGCTGGGACAGTTACTCTAACTATGGCTACACCTTC.

With regard to this clone: Germline is not matched at one junction end, which may reflect a read error. This chain connects TRBV7-9 to TRBJ1-5; possibly TRBD1 for D (6 bases). The CDR3 is 16 amino acids. The germline CDR1 and CDR2 sequences are SEHNR and FQNEAQ (reference sequence). DNA for the CDR3: TGTTCCAGCAGCTTATGGGCGGGGGGCAGCAATCAGCCCCAGCATTTT. Protein: CSSSLWAGGSNQPQHF.

This sequence joins TRBV5-6 and TRBJ1-3; TRBD1 agrees at 9 bases. V gave up 1 base and J gave up 5 bases; unmatched junction bases: 10. Per the germline V gene, CDR1 is SGHDT and CDR2 is YYEEEE. This CDR3 is built from 17 residues. The CDR3: CASSLRKQGAARNTIYF. For the CDR3, the DNA is TGTGCCAGCAGCTTGAGAAAACAGGGGGCTGCAAGAAACACCATATATTTT.

This clone has a single count. The rearrangement uses TRBV6-5 and TRBJ1-2; no reliable D call. The length of the CDR3 is 14 residues. V lost 3 bases and J lost 7, with 15 bases in between. Germline-derived CDR1 and CDR2 are MNHEY and SVGAGI. DNA of the CDR3: TGTGCCAGCAGTTATTCAAGGAACGCGGGTGGCTACACCTTC. Protein: CASSYSRNAGGYTF.

The V and J genes are TRBV7-2 and TRBJ1-4, with a weak D call TRBD1 (6 bases). The CDR3 loop spans 12 amino acids. CDR1 and CDR2 from the germline V gene are SGHTA and FQGNSA. Trimming pared 5 bases from V and 8 bases from J, leaving 9 bases between. The CDR3 reads CASSLDREKLFF. The CDR3 DNA follows: TGTGCCAGCAGCCTTGACAGGGAAAAACTGTTTTTT.

The count of this clone is one. The chain joins TRBV6-1 to TRBJ2-1; TRBD2 matches at 7 bases. CDR1 is MNHNS and CDR2 is SASEGT in the germline V gene. The J segment lost 3 bases and the V segment lost 0 bases, leaving 8 bases of the junction unmatched. The CDR3 is made up of 17 amino acids. CDR3 sequence (DNA): TGTGCCAGCAGTGAAGCGCTTGGATGGGGGGGCTACAATGAGCAGTTCTTC. Encoded protein: CASSEALGWGGYNEQFF.